This entry is about one T cell receptor beta chain. Its cognate antigen has yet to be identified. No qualities accompany the bases; no much larger clone lies one base away. Its CDR3 holds 16 amino acids, cysteine through phenylalanine. CDR3 DNA is the only sequence kept; it has 48 bases, read in frame from the first base. CDR1 and CDR2, per the germline V gene, are SGHAT and FQNNGV. Trimming leaves V shorter by 7 bases and J shorter by 1 base, with the junction holding 10 bases beyond the gene matches. The entry originates in a study of graft-versus-host responses after intestinal transplantation (dated by TCRdb to the early 2020s). Background on the whole study: The transplants that recipients received were multivisceral, liver-intestinal, or isolated intestinal. Every recipient was given anti-thymocyte globulin induction, followed by 2 to 4 years of maintenance tacrolimus and steroids. After intestinal transplantation, graft-versus-host and host-versus-graft alloreactive T cell clones were followed in the graft, circulation and bone marrow using bulk TCR-beta CDR3 sequencing. Alloreactive clones were identified by sequencing pre-transplant mixed lymphocyte reaction products and comparing them with unstimulated pre-transplant donor and recipient T cells. A cohort of 20 to 25 intestinal transplant recipients, including one retransplant, was enrolled, and a few patients lacking pretransplant specimens were excluded. A peak of at least 4% donor T cells among recipient peripheral blood mononuclear cells was the definition used for donor T cell macrochimerism. Rather than being sequenced by the commercial service, samples from a few later patients were sequenced in-house on an Illumina MiSeq and processed with MiXCR.

Paper-wide results and their limitations: Early after transplant, peak levels of circulating GvH clones were found to be associated with declines in HvG clones. Patients with donor T cell macrochimerism had high GvH to HvG T cell clonal ratios in their allografts. The relatively low number and heterogeneity of intestinal transplant patients limited the conclusions. GvH clones turned up in recipient bone marrow, with some appearing earlier in ileal mucosa or blood, a pattern consistent with an intestinal mucosal origin.

The meaning of the sample's time point label: cells obtained before transplantation from donor or recipient. CD3+CD4+ and CD3+CD8+ populations were FACS-sorted from unstimulated pre-transplant donor and recipient cells taken from spleen or lymph nodes. Library creation used the immunoSEQ multiplex PCR assay. For most patients, genomic DNA was isolated with the Qiagen DNeasy Blood and Tissue Kit and sent frozen to Adaptive Biotechnologies for TCR sequencing. High-throughput TCR-beta CDR3 sequencing of genomic DNA from most patients was performed by Adaptive Biotechnologies. Per the authors' processing: TCR sequencing data for roughly 18 patients were retrieved from Adaptive's ImmunoSEQ software; a few other patients were processed with MiXCR and VDJtools. CD4 versus CD8 sorting errors were corrected by removing sequences found in both subsets at a frequency ratio below 5:1. CDR3 nucleotide sequences shared between donor and recipient were removed because their origin could not be assigned. At least 2-fold expansion over unstimulated cells and a minimum CFSE-low frequency of 0.002% (template counts) or 0.001% (read counts) were required for clones to be classified as alloreactive. A clone was considered mappable if detected in the sequenced pre-transplant spleen, lymph node, or MLR CFSE-low populations of the donor or recipient. The cumulative frequency of alloreactive clones was calculated as a percentage of all sequences, weighted by copy number. This immuneACCESS table, as held by TCRdb, lists in-frame sequences with V and J called but not all clones. Of the missing ones, under half trace to an unresolved V gene in checked studies; the others have no known cause. V and J calls and clone size are copied from that table; D and trimming were computed from the DNA. Present in this sample are tens of thousands of clones, approximately 94% of which were seen just once. Around 0.53% of the sample rests with the top ten.

This clonotype was obtained from a human donor who received an intestinal transplant. This chain is built from TRBV11-2 and TRBJ1-2; 9 bases in the middle match TRBD1. The sample in question was unstimulated CD8+ T cells sorted from spleen or lymph node cells, obtained before intestinal transplant. The sequenced DNA: TGTGCCAGCAACAGCGTCCGGGACAGGGATAACTATGGCTACACCTTC. Its protein is CASNSVRDRDNYGYTF.